This T cell receptor (beta chain) originates from a study of blood T cell repertoires in COVID-19. The wider study: Samples taken during acute and convalescent COVID-19 were collected in the United States, Italy and Spain. Nucleic acid was either cDNA or gDNA, and it came from T cells, B-cell-depleted T cells, or PBMCs.

Per the germline V gene, CDR1 is GTSNPN and CDR2 is SVGIG (reference sequence). CDR3 length equals 12 residues. Losses at the gene ends were 2 bases for V and 5 bases for J; bases not matched to a gene: 1. As processed by the authors: The authors estimated nucleated cell counts from reference gene primer amplification. Here immunoSEQ multiplex PCR was the method, and the copy in TCRdb shows in-frame clones only, minus some. D and trimming were read from the DNA, whereas the V and J calls and clone size are those reported in that table. Counted here are about 250,000 clones, approximately 90% occurring once; the ten biggest clones make up over 6%.

The receptor's source is a woman between 25 and 40 years old with acute COVID-19. Sequencing input: PBMCs or T cells enriched from blood (not recorded which). The chain joins TRBV30 to TRBJ2-5, with TRBD1 matching 8 bases. DNA of the CDR3: TGTGCCTGGAGTCAGGGGGCTGAGACCCAGTACTTC. It translates to CAWSQGAETQYF.